The clone carrying this TCR beta chain was detected ten times or more. Antigen: not known. Scientists amplified the TCR beta CDR3 regions from RNA transcripts. After a first-round RT-PCR with HTBI primers, a second-round multiplex PCR was run. TCRdb ran MiXCR on the multiplex PCR reads and lists one entry per CDR3 protein. The sample includes about 58,000 distinct CDR3 sequences, under 55% seen only once; the top ten take 4.7%. These data are taken from a study of Graves' ophthalmopathy and Graves' hyperthyroidism. Findings and caveats of the study: The model predicted progression of ophthalmopathy with a sensitivity of roughly 70%, and its specificity was about 72%. A classifier, a 13-signature model, separated ophthalmopathy from stable hyperthyroidism with around 88% sensitivity and 75% to 83% specificity.

Clinical symptoms, serum thyroxine, TRAb, thyroid ultrasound and orbital computed tomography formed the basis of diagnosis. The clonotype originates from an adult woman with Graves' ophthalmopathy. Sequences were obtained from peripheral blood.

CDR3 residues: CASSLDLLAGIYEQYF. CDR3 in DNA: TGCGCCAGCAGCTTGGATCTCCTCGCGGGTATCTACGAGCAGTACTTC. This chain connects TRBV5-1 to TRBJ2-7; tentative D call: TRBD2 (5 bases). Deletions cut 0 bases from V and 3 bases from J, with 16 bases between. Germline V gene data show CDR1 as SGHRS and CDR2 as YFSETQ. The CDR3 has 16 residues.